This passage covers 16 T cell receptor beta chains from one sample sequenced in a study of blood T cell repertoires in COVID-19. TCRdb's table, derived via immunoSEQ multiplex PCR, lists solely in-frame clones and lacks some. The table shows fewer than 200,000 clones, with 80% to 90% occurring only once. Sequences were obtained from PBMCs or T cells enriched from blood (not recorded which). These receptors came from a woman between 18 and 30 years old who had recovered from COVID-19.

The chain couples TRBV19 to TRBJ2-2, with TRBD1 matching over 8 bases. J gave up 5 bases and V 7 bases, and 6 bases lay outside the gene matches. CDR1 and CDR2 (germline): LNHDA, SQIVND (reference sequence). This CDR3 is 14 amino acids long. The CDR3 sequence is CASKDRGRTGELFF. CDR3 bases: TGTGCCAGTAAAGACAGGGGACGGACCGGGGAGCTGTTTTTT. Based on the CDR3 plus reference TRBV19 and TRBJ2-2, the full variable domain is DGGITQSPKYLFRKEGQNVTLSCEQNLNHDAMYWYRQDPGQGLRLIYYSQIVNDFQKGDIAEGYSVSREKKESFPLTVTSAQKNPTAFYLCASKDRGRTGELFFGEGSRLTVL.

This chain joins TRBV28 and TRBJ1-6, with TRBD1 matching 9 bases. Germline CDR1 is MDHEN and CDR2 is SYDVKM. The CDR3 runs to 15 residues. The J segment lost 7 bases and the V segment lost 8 bases, leaving 9 bases of the junction unmatched. CDR3 coding DNA: TGTGCCAGCGAAGGTACGGGACAGGGCAATTCACCCCTCCACTTT. It specifies CASEGTGQGNSPLHF.

This clone appeared a single time. The genes are TRBV7-2 and TRBJ1-3; D possibly corresponds to TRBD1 (6 bases). Germline loops: CDR1 SGHTA, CDR2 FQGNSA. The V gene lost 4 bases and the J gene lost 0 bases, with 10 bases spanning the gap. The CDR3 sequence is 15 residues long. The CDR3, as DNA: TGTGCCAGCAGCTCGGGACAACACTCTGGAAACACCATATATTTT. Its protein product is CASSSGQHSGNTIYF.

The chain has TRBV2 and TRBJ1-1, with TRBD1 identical over 8 bases. With V trimmed by 5 bases and J by 6 bases, 5 bases remained unmatched. Germline assignment: CDR1 SNHLY and CDR2 FYNNEI. The CDR3 totals 13 residues. CDR3 coding DNA: TGTGCCAGCAGTCAGGACAGGGCCGCTGAAGCTTTCTTT. Its protein is CASSQDRAAEAFF.

V is TRBV9 and J is TRBJ1-6; D remains unclear. CDR1 is SGDLS and CDR2 is YYNGEE in the germline V gene. The CDR3 runs to 14 residues. The V end lost 3 bases, the J end lost 11 bases, and 15 bases lay between the germline ends. The CDR3 loop reads CASSAGLDGTPLHF. Written as DNA, the CDR3 is TGTGCCAGCAGCGCGGGCCTTGACGGGACACCCCTCCACTTT.

The chain couples TRBV28 to TRBJ2-7; TRBD1 matches at 7 bases. The CDR3 extends over 14 amino acids. V shed 2 bases, J shed 5 bases, and the junction held 6 bases outside the gene matches. The germline V gene has CDR1 MDHEN and CDR2 SYDVKM. The CDR3 DNA sequence: TGTGCCAGCAGTTTAATCACAGGGGACCACGAGCAGTACTTC. Protein: CASSLITGDHEQYF.

This chain connects TRBV6-5 to TRBJ2-7, with D tentatively TRBD1 (5 bases). V was clipped by 2 bases and J by 3 bases, with 5 bases between them. Germline values: CDR1 MNHEY, CDR2 SVGAGI. The CDR3 loop spans 12 amino acids. The CDR3 here is CASSYRGYEQYF. CDR3 sequence (DNA): TGTGCCAGCAGTTACAGGGGCTACGAGCAGTACTTC.

The chain has TRBV28 and TRBJ1-3; D unclear. Germline lookup yields CDR1 MDHEN and CDR2 SYDVKM. The length of the CDR3 is 14 residues. V was trimmed by 10 bases and J by 0 bases, leaving 13 bases between them. The CDR3 sequence: CATLPQVSGNTIYF. Here the CDR3 DNA reads TGTGCCACCCTACCGCAAGTCTCTGGAAACACCATATATTTT.

The rearrangement links TRBV7-9 to TRBJ2-7; D is perhaps TRBD1 (6 bases). V lost 5 bases, J lost 2 bases, and 10 bases lay in between. The germline V gene has CDR1 SEHNR and CDR2 FQNEAQ (reference sequence). There are 13 residues in the CDR3. The CDR3 region is CASSPTGPYEQYF. CDR3 bases: TGTGCCAGCAGCCCGACAGGACCCTACGAGCAGTACTTC.

A few counts support this clone. This rearrangement joins TRBV21-1 to TRBJ2-7; TRBD2, the table's D call, was not compared with the DNA. TRBV21-1 is a documented pseudogene. CDR3 length: 15 residues. The CDR3 protein is CASSNSASGEYEQYF. CDR3 sequence (DNA): TGTGCCAGCAGCAATTCTGCTAGCGGGGAGTACGAGCAGTACTTC.

A single count supports this clone. The V gene is TRBV7-2, the J gene TRBJ1-5; a possible D gene is TRBD1 (6 bases). V lost 1 base and J 5 bases, leaving 12 bases between the germline ends. This CDR3 contains 15 residues. Germline V gene lookup returns CDR1 SGHTA and CDR2 FQGNSA. The CDR3 bases are TGTGCCAGCAGCTTAGTAGGGGGGGTCGATCAGCCCCAGCATTTT. This sequence encodes CASSLVGGVDQPQHF.

The chain links TRBV2 to TRBJ2-7, with 7 bases fitting TRBD2. CDR3 length: 14 residues. Per the germline V gene, CDR1 is SNHLY and CDR2 is FYNNEI. The junction had 5 bases not matched to a gene; V was cut back by 3 bases and J by 3 bases. The CDR3 DNA reads TGTGCCAGCAGTGACCCTAGCGGACTCTACGAGCAGTACTTC. It translates to CASSDPSGLYEQYF.

The J gene is TRBJ1-2, the V gene TRBV6-5; possibly TRBD1 for D (6 bases). CDR1 and CDR2 (germline): MNHEY, SVGAGI. The CDR3 consists of 15 residues. Trimming removed 2 bases from V and 0 bases from J, with 10 bases in between. The CDR3, as DNA: TGTGCCAGCAGTTACGTAGGGGGACCTAACTATGGCTACACCTTC. It translates to CASSYVGGPNYGYTF.

This clone was found once. The chain has TRBV6-5 and TRBJ1-1; TRBD1 is a possible D gene (6 bases). Per the germline V gene, CDR1 is MNHEY and CDR2 is SVGAGI. The CDR3 length is 13 residues. Deletions cut 3 bases from V and 3 bases from J, with 8 bases between. CDR3 residues: CASSYWTDTEAFF. CDR3 nucleotide sequence: TGTGCCAGCAGTTATTGGACAGACACTGAAGCTTTCTTT.

This chain uses TRBV13 with TRBJ2-2; D is ambiguous. The CDR3 loop spans 14 amino acids. Germline V gives CDR1 PRHDT, CDR2 FYEKMQ (reference sequence). V was trimmed by 5 bases and J by 1 base, leaving 8 bases between them. DNA of the CDR3: TGTGCCAGCAGCCCGAGACAGAACACCGGGGAGCTGTTTTTT. It specifies CASSPRQNTGELFF.

V and J are TRBV2 and TRBJ2-7; 7 bases fit TRBD2. The CDR3 is made up of 15 amino acids. CDR1 and CDR2 (germline): SNHLY, FYNNEI. The V segment lost 1 base and the J segment 3 bases; nucleotides outside the gene matches: 6. CDR3 in DNA: TGTGCCAGCAGTGAAGGGGGGGGAGACATCTACGAGCAGTACTTC. Translated: CASSEGGGDIYEQYF. Combining the CDR3 with reference TRBV2 and TRBJ2-7 gives the whole variable domain EPEVTQTPSHQVTQMGQEVILRCVPISNHLYFYWYRQILGQKVEFLVSFYNNEISEKSEIFDDQFSVERPDGSNFTLKIRSTKLEDSAMYFCASSEGGGDIYEQYFGPGTRLTVT.